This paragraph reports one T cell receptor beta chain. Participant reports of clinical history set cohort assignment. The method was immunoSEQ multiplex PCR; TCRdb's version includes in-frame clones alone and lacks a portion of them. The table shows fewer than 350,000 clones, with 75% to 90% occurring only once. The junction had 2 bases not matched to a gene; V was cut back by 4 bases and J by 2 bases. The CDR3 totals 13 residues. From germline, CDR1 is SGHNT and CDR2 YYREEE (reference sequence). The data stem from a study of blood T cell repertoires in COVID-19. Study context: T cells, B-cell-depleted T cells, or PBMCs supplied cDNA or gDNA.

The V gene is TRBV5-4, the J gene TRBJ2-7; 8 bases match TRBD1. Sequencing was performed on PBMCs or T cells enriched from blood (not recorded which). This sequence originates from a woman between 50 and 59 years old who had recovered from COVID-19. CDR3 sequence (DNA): TGTGCCAGCAGCCAGGACAGGGCCTACGAGCAGTACTTC. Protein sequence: CASSQDRAYEQYF.